These 14 T cell receptor beta chains share one sample of origin, sequenced in a study of shared clonotypes between healthy human individuals. TCRdb's table, derived via immunoSEQ multiplex PCR, lists solely in-frame clones and lacks some. Found here are some 1 million clones, approximately 68% of them singletons; the top ten hold approximately 1.5%. Sequenced sample: memory CD4+ T cells sorted from blood. Sample subset: CD45RA-negative fraction. The origin of the receptors is a man aged 18 to 30 in good health.

V and J are TRBV6-5 and TRBJ1-5; no clear D. With 7 bases removed from V and 7 bases from J, the gap between germline ends came to 14 bases. Germline loops: CDR1 MNHEY, CDR2 SVGAGI. CDR3 length: 13 amino acids. Here the CDR3 DNA reads TGTGCCAGCACCATTACTGTAGGGCAGCCCCAGCATTTT. Its translation is CASTITVGQPQHF.

The rearrangement links TRBV5-1 to TRBJ1-2; 7 positions match TRBD1. The CDR3 has 15 residues. V lost 6 bases and J lost 8; bases outside the gene matches: 16. The germline V gene has CDR1 SGHRS and CDR2 YFSETQ. The CDR3 nucleotides are TGCGCCAGCACCCGGGAAGGGGGCGCTTCGAGGGGCTACACCTTC. Residues: CASTREGGASRGYTF.

This clone was seen ten or more times. This chain links TRBV9 with TRBJ2-2; D is ambiguous. V lost 4 bases and J lost 0, with 4 bases in between. Per the germline V gene, CDR1 is SGDLS and CDR2 is YYNGEE. This CDR3 region has 13 residues. The DNA of the CDR3 is TGTGCCAGCAGCCGGGCGAACACCGGGGAGCTGTTTTTT. Translated: CASSRANTGELFF.

In DNA, the CDR3 is TGTGCCAGCTCCTCGGGGTCGGGAAACTACAATGAGCAGTTCTTC. This codes for CASSSGSGNYNEQFF. V usage is TRBV18 and J usage is TRBJ2-1; a weak D match, TRBD2 (5 bases). Trimming shortened V by 6 bases and J by 3 bases, and 15 bases separated the two germline ends. The CDR3 runs 15 residues. Germline assignment: CDR1 KGHSH and CDR2 LQKENI.

This rearrangement joins TRBV21-1 to TRBJ2-7; the table's D call, TRBD2, has no DNA check behind it. TRBV21-1 is termed a pseudogene. CDR3 length equals 15 residues. Written as DNA, the CDR3 is TGTGCCAGCAGCAAAGAGGGGGGGGATACCTACGAGCAGTACTTC. Amino acids: CASSKEGGDTYEQYF.

Concerning this clone: The junction departs from germline at one end; a sequencing error may be responsible. The chain combines TRBV5-1 with TRBJ2-5; no firm D call. The CDR3 has 13 amino acids. Germline CDR1 and CDR2: SGHRS and YFSETQ. For the CDR3, the DNA is TGTGCCAGCAGCTTGGGTAGCACAGAGACCCAGTACTTC. This encodes CASSLGSTETQYF.

A word on this clone: The same CDR3 can be traced to other DNA sequences in this sample. CDR3 amino acids: CASSLRQGSGANVLTF. CDR3 sequence (DNA): TGTGCCAGCAGTTTACGACAGGGGTCTGGGGCCAACGTCCTGACTTTC. The V call is TRBV2, the J call TRBJ2-6; 8 nucleotides match TRBD1. Losses at the gene ends were 5 bases for V and 1 base for J; bases not matched to a gene: 4. Germline lookup yields CDR1 SNHLY and CDR2 FYNNEI. The CDR3 is made up of 16 amino acids. Drawing the rest from reference TRBV2 and TRBJ2-6, the complete variable domain is EPEVTQTPSHQVTQMGQEVILRCVPISNHLYFYWYRQILGQKVEFLVSFYNNEISEKSEIFDDQFSVERPDGSNFTLKIRSTKLEDSAMYFCASSLRQGSGANVLTFGAGSRLTVL.

This clone was recorded a few times. Other nucleotide sequences in the sample specify the same CDR3. The rearrangement links TRBV9 to TRBJ2-7; D possibly uses TRBD1 or TRBD2 (5 bases each). The germline V and J ends were trimmed by 0 bases and 0 bases, with 10 bases remaining between them. Per the germline V gene, CDR1 is SGDLS and CDR2 is YYNGEE. The CDR3 loop spans 15 amino acids. Here the CDR3 reads CASSVAPGSSYEQYF. The DNA of the CDR3 is TGTGCCAGCAGCGTAGCCCCAGGGAGCTCCTACGAGCAGTACTTC.

Concerning this clone itself: Other DNA sequences in the sample encode the same CDR3. V usage is TRBV6-5 and J usage is TRBJ1-2; TRBD1 aligns across 7 bases. V gave up 6 bases and J gave up 6 bases; unmatched junction bases: 4. This CDR3 has 12 residues. Germline V gives CDR1 MNHEY, CDR2 SVGAGI. The CDR3 nucleotides are TGTGCCAGCAGCCCGACAGGGAATGGCTACACCTTC. Amino acids: CASSPTGNGYTF.

The chain is built from TRBV5-4 and TRBJ1-2, with D possibly TRBD1 on 5 matching bases. The CDR3 is 15 amino acids. V was pared by 4 bases and J by 0 bases, with 13 bases between. Germline CDR1 SGHNT, CDR2 YYREEE (reference sequence). CDR3 amino acids: CASSQQEISNYGYTF. CDR3 nucleotides: TGTGCCAGCAGCCAACAGGAGATTTCTAACTATGGCTACACCTTC.

The chain carries TRBV27 and TRBJ2-1, with 7 positions matching TRBD2. The CDR3 is made up of 15 amino acids. Germline trimming cut 5 bases from V and 2 bases from J; bases unmatched to any gene: 6. CDR1 and CDR2 (germline): MNHEY, SMNVEV (reference sequence). CDR3 in amino acids: CASSTGGGTYNEQFF. The CDR3, as DNA: TGTGCCAGCAGTACTGGCGGGGGTACCTACAATGAGCAGTTCTTC.

In DNA form, the CDR3 reads TGTGCCAGCAGCCCATCCGGGGGACTAGCGGAAGAGACCCAGTACTTC. This translates into CASSPSGGLAEETQYF. The genes are TRBV11-2 and TRBJ2-5, with 11 nucleotides matching TRBD2. With V trimmed by 5 bases and J by 3 bases, 8 bases remained unmatched. The CDR3 runs to 16 residues. Germline V lookup: CDR1 SGHAT, CDR2 FQNNGV.

This sequence joins TRBV7-9 and TRBJ2-1, with D perhaps TRBD1 (5 bases). Germline V gene lookup returns CDR1 SEHNR and CDR2 FQNEAQ (reference sequence). The CDR3 has 15 residues. The V gene lost 3 bases and the J gene lost 12 bases, with 21 bases spanning the gap. CDR3 sequence: CASSFDWTHLLGQFF. In nucleotides, the CDR3 is TGTGCCAGCAGCTTCGATTGGACACACCTTCTCGGGCAGTTCTTC.

The chain combines TRBV7-9 with TRBJ2-7; the D is unclear. V was trimmed by 4 bases and J by 4 bases, leaving 8 bases between them. The CDR3 sequence is 12 residues long. Germline V gene lookup returns CDR1 SEHNR and CDR2 FQNEAQ (reference sequence). The CDR3 DNA reads as TGTGCCAGCAGCTCCGGACCTTACGAGCAGTACTTC. This gives the protein CASSSGPYEQYF.